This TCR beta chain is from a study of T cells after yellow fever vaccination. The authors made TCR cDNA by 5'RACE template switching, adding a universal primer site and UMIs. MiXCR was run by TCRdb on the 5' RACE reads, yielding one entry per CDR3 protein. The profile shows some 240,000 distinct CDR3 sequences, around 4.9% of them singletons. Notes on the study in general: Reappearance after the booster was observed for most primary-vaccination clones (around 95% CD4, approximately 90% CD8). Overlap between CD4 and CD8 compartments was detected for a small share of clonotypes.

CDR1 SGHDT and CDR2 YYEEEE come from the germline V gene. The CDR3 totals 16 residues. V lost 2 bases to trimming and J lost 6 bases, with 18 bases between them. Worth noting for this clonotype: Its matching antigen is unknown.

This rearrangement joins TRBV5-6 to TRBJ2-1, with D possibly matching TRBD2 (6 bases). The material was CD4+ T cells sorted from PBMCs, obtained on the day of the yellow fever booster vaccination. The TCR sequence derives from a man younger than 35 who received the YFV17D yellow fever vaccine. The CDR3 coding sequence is TGTGCCAGCAGCTTAGTGGGGGGTTATGAAGCCAATGAGCAGTTCTTC. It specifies CASSLVGGYEANEQFF. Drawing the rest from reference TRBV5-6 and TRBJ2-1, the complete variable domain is DAGVTQSPTHLIKTRGQQVTLRCSPKSGHDTVSWYQQALGQGPQFIFQYYEEEERQRGNFPDRFSGHQFPNYSSELNVNALLLGDSALYLCASSLVGGYEANEQFFGPGTRLTVL.